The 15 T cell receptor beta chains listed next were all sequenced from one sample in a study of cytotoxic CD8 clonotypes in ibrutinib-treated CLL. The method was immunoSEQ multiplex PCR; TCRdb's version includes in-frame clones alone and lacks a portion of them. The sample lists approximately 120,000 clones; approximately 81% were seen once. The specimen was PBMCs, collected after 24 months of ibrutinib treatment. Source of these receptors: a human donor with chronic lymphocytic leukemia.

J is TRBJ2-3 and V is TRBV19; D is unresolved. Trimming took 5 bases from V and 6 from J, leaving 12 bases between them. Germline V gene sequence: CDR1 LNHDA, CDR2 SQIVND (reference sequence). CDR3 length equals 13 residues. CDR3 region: CASSPLSGDTQYF. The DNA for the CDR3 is TGTGCCAGTAGTCCCCTATCTGGGGATACGCAGTATTTT. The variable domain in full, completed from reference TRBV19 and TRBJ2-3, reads DGGITQSPKYLFRKEGQNVTLSCEQNLNHDAMYWYRQDPGQGLRLIYYSQIVNDFQKGDIAEGYSVSREKKESFPLTVTSAQKNPTAFYLCASSPLSGDTQYFGPGTRLTVL.

The CDR3 loop is CASSLAASRNAYEQYF. Here the CDR3 DNA reads TGCGCCAGCAGCTTGGCCGCGTCAAGAAACGCCTACGAGCAGTACTTC. The rearrangement uses TRBV5-1 and TRBJ2-7; D is uncertain. From germline, CDR1 is SGHRS and CDR2 YFSETQ. V was clipped by 0 bases and J by 2 bases, with 15 bases between them. This CDR3 comprises 16 residues.

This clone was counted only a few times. The CDR3 protein is CASSPRARGRVGGEQFF. CDR3 in DNA: TGTGCCAGCAGCCCCAGGGCTAGAGGACGGGTTGGGGGTGAGCAGTTCTTC. The chain uses TRBV5-4 and TRBJ2-1; D tentatively fits TRBD1 or TRBD2 (5 bases each). The CDR3 covers 17 residues. V was clipped by 4 bases and J by 9 bases, with 26 bases between them. The germline CDR1 and CDR2 sequences are SGHNT and YYREEE (reference sequence).

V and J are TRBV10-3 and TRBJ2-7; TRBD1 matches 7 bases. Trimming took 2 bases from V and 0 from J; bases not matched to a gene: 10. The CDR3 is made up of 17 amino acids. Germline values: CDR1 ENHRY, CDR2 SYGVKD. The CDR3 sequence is CAISEGAGQVFSYEQYF. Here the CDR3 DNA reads TGTGCCATCAGTGAGGGGGCCGGACAGGTATTCTCCTACGAGCAGTACTTC.

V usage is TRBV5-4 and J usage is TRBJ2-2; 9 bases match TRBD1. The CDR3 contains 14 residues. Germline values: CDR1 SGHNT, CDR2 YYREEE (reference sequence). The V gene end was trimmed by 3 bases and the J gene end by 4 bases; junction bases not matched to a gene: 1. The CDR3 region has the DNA TGTGCCAGCAGCTCGGGACAGGGCACCGGGGAGCTGTTTTTT. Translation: CASSSGQGTGELFF.

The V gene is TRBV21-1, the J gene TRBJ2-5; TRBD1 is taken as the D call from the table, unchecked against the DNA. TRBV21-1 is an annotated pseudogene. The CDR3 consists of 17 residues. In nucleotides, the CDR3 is TGTGCCAGCAGCAAGGCAAACCGGGACAGTTGTGAAGAGACCCAGTACTTC. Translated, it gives CASSKANRDSCEETQYF.

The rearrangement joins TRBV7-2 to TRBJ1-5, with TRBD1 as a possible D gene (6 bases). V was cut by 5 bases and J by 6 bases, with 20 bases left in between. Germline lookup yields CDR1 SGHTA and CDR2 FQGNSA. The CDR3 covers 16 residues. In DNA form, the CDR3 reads TGTGCCAGCAGCCCCAGCCTCGAAGGGGGATTTCAGCCCCAGCATTTT. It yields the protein CASSPSLEGGFQPQHF.

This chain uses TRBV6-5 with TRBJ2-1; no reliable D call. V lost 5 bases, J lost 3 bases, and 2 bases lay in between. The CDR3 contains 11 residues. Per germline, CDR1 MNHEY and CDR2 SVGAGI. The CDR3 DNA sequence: TGTGCCAGCAGTCTCTACAATGAGCAGTTCTTC. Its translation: CASSLYNEQFF.

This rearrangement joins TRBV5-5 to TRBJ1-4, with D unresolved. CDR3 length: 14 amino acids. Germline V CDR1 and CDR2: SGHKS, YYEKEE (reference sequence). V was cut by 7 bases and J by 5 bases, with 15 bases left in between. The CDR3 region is CASELGPSNEKLFF. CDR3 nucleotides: TGTGCCAGCGAACTAGGTCCTTCAAATGAAAAACTGTTTTTT.

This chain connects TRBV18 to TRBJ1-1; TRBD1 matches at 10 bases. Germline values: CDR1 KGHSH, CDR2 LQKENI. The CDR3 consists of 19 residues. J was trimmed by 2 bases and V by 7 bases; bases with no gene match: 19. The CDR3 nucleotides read TGTGCCAGCTTTAGAGGACAGGGGGGCCCCCATGGAATTAACACTGAAGCTTTCTTT. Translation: CASFRGQGGPHGINTEAFF.

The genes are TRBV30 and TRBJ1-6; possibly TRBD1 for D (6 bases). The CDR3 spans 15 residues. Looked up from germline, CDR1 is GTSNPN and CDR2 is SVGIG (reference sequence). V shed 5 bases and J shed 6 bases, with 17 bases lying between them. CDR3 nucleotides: TGTGCCTGGGGGCCCTCCCCAGGGGTTAATTCACCCCTCCACTTT. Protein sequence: CAWGPSPGVNSPLHF.

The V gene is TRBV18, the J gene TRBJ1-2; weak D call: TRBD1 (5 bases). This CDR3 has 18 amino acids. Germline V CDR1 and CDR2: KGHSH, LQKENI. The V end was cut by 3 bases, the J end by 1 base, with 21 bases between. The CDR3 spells CASSPVGPGKGINYGYTF. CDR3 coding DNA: TGTGCCAGCTCACCTGTTGGTCCAGGGAAAGGGATTAACTATGGCTACACCTTC.

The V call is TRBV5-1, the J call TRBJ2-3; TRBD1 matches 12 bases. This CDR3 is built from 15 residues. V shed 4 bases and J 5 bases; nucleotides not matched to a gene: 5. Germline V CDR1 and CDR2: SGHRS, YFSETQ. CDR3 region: CASSPGQGAGDTQYF. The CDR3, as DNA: TGCGCCAGCAGCCCGGGACAGGGGGCAGGAGATACGCAGTATTTT. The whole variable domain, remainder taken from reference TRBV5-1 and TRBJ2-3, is KAGVTQTPRYLIKTRGQQVTLSCSPISGHRSVSWYQQTPGQGLQFLFEYFSETQRNKGNFPGRFSGRQFSNSRSEMNVSTLELGDSALYLCASSPGQGAGDTQYFGPGTRLTVL.

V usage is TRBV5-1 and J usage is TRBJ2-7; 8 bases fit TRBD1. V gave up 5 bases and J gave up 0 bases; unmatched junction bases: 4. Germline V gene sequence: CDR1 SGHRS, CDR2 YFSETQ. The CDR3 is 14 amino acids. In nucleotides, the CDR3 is TGCGCCAGCAGTTGGACAGGGAACTCCTACGAGCAGTACTTC. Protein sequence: CASSWTGNSYEQYF.

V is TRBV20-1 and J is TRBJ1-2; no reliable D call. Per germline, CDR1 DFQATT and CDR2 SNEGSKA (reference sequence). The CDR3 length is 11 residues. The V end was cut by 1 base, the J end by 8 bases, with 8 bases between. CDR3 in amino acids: CSARAAGGYTF. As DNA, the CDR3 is TGCAGTGCTAGAGCCGCCGGCGGCTACACCTTC.